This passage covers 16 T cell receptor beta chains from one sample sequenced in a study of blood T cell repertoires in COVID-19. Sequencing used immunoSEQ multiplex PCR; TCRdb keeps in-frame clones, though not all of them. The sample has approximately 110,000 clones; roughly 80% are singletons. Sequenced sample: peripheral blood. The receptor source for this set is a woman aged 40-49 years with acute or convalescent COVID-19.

The CDR3 DNA reads as TGTGCCAGCGCCAATGGGCCCGCAGGGCAGCCCCAGCATTTT. Its translation: CASANGPAGQPQHF. The chain joins TRBV5-4 to TRBJ1-5, with D perhaps TRBD1 (5 bases). This CDR3 is 14 amino acids long. CDR1 is SGHNT, CDR2 YYREEE, per germline (reference sequence). V dropped 7 bases and J dropped 7 bases, with 18 bases sitting between them.

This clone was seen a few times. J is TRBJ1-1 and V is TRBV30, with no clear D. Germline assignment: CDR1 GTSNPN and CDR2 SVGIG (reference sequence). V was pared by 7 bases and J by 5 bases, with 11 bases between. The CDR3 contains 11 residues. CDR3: CASVPLTEAFF. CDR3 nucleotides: TGTGCCTCCGTCCCGTTAACTGAAGCTTTCTTT.

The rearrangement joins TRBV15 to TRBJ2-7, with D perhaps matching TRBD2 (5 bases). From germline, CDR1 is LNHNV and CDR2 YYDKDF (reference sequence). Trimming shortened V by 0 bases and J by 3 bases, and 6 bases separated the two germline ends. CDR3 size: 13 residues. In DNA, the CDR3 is TGTGCCACCAGCAGAGAGGCGGGCTACGAGCAGTACTTC. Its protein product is CATSREAGYEQYF. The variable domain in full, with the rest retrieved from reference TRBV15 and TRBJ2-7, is DAMVIQNPRYQVTQFGKPVTLSCSQTLNHNVMYWYQQKSSQAPKLLFHYYDKDFNNEADTPDNFQSRRPNTSFCFLDIRSPGLGDTAMYLCATSREAGYEQYFGPGTRLTVT.

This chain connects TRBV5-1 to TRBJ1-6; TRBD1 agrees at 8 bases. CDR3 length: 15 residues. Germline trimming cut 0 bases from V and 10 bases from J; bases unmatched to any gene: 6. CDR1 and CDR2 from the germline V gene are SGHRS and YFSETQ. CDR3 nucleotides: TGCGCCAGCAGCTTGGCGGCAGGGGGCGACTCACCCCTCCACTTT. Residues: CASSLAAGGDSPLHF.

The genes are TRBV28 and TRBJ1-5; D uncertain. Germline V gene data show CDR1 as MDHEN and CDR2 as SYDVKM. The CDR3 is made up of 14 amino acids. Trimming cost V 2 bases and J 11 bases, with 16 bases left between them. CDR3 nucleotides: TGTGCCAGCAGTTTACAGTCGAGCTTTACAGCCCAGCATTTT. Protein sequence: CASSLQSSFTAQHF. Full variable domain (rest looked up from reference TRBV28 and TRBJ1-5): DVKVTQSSRYLVKRTGEKVFLECVQDMDHENMFWYRQDPGLGLRLIYFSYDVKMKEKGDIPEGYSVSREKKERFSLILESASTNQTSMYLCASSLQSSFTAQHFGDGTRLSIL.

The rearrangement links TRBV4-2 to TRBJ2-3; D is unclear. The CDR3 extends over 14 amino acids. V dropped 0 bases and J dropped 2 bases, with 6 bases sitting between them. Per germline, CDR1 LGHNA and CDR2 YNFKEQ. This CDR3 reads CASSQDLYTDTQYF. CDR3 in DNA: TGTGCCAGCAGCCAAGATCTATACACAGATACGCAGTATTTT.

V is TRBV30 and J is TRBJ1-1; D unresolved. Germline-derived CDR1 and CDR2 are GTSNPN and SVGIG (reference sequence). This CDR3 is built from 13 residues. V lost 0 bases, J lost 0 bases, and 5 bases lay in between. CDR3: CAWSVRVNTEAFF. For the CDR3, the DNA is TGTGCCTGGAGTGTCCGGGTGAACACTGAAGCTTTCTTT. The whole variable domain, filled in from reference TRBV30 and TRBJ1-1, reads SQTIHQWPATLVQPVGSPLSLECTVEGTSNPNLYWYRQAAGRGLQLLFYSVGIGQISSEVPQNLSASRPQDRQFILSSKKLLLSDSGFYLCAWSVRVNTEAFFGQGTRLTVV.

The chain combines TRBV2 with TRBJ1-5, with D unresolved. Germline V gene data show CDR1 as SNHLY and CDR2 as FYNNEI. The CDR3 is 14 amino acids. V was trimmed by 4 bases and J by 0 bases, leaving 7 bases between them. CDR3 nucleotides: TGTGCCAGCAGTGGAGTAAATAGCAATCAGCCCCAGCATTTT. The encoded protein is CASSGVNSNQPQHF.

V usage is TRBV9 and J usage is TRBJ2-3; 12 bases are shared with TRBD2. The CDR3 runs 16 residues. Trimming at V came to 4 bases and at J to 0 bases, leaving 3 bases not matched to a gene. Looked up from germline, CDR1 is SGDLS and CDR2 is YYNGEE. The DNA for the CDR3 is TGTGCCAGCAGCTTTACTAGCGGGGGGAGCACAGATACGCAGTATTTT. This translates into CASSFTSGGSTDTQYF.

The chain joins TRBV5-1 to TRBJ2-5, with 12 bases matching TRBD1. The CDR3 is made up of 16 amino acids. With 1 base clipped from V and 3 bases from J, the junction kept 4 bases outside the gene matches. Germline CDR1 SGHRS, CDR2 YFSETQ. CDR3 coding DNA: TGCGCCAGCAGCTTGCGGGGACAGGGGGCCGAAGAGACCCAGTACTTC. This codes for CASSLRGQGAEETQYF.

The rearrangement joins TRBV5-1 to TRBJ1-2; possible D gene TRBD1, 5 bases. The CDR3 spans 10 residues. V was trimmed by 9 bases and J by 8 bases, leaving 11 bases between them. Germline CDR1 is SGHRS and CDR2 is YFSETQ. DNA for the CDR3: TGCGCCACGGGGGATAGGGGCTACACCTTC. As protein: CATGDRGYTF.

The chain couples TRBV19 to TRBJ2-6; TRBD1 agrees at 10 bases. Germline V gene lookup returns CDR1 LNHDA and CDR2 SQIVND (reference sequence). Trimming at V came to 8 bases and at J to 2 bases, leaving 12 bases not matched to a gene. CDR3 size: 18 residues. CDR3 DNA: TGTGCCAGTGCCCCACTTGACAGGGGGCGAGCTGGGGCCAACGTCCTGACTTTC. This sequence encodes CASAPLDRGRAGANVLTF.

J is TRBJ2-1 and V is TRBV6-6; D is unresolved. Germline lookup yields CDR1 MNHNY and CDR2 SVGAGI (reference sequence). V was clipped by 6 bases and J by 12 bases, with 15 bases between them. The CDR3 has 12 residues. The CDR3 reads CASRETGWSQFF. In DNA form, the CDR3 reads TGTGCCAGCAGGGAGACTGGCTGGTCGCAGTTCTTC.

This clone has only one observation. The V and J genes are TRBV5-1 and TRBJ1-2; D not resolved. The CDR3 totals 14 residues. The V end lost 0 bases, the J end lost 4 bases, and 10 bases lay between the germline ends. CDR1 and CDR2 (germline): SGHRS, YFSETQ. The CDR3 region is CASSLEGGAYGYTF. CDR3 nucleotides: TGCGCCAGCAGCTTGGAGGGAGGCGCCTATGGCTACACCTTC.

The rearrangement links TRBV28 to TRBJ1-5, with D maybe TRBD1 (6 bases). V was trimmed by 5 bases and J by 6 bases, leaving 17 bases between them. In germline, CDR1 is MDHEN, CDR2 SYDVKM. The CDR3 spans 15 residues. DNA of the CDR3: TGTGCCAGCAGTCCCCGACAGGTACGGGGTCAGCCCCAGCATTTT. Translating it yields CASSPRQVRGQPQHF.

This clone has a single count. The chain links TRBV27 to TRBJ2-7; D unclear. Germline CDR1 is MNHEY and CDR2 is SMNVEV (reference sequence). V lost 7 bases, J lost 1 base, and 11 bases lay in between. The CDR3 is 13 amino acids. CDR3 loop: CASKKTGSYEQYF. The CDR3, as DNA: TGTGCCAGCAAAAAAACCGGGTCCTACGAGCAGTACTTC.